This T cell receptor (beta chain) was sequenced during a study of blood T cell repertoires in COVID-19. Study-wide context: The United States, Italy and Spain provided the acute and convalescent COVID-19 samples. From T cells, B-cell-depleted T cells, or PBMCs came the material, which was cDNA or gDNA.

Per the germline V gene, CDR1 is LGHNA and CDR2 is YNFKEQ. V was clipped by 3 bases and J by 2 bases, with 8 bases between them. The CDR3 is made up of 14 amino acids. Under the authors' procedure: Scientists estimated how many nucleated cells there were by amplifying reference gene primers. Measured with immunoSEQ multiplex PCR; TCRdb has only the in-frame clones, and not every one. V and J calls and clone size are as listed in that table; D and trimming were resolved from the DNA. The sample holds about 130,000 clones, about 90% seen once. Sequenced sample: peripheral blood. The V call is TRBV4-2, the J call TRBJ1-3; tentative D call: TRBD1 (6 bases). The origin of this receptor is a woman aged 60-75 years with acute or convalescent COVID-19. The CDR3 here is CASSQGQTGNTIYF. The CDR3 DNA sequence: TGTGCCAGCAGCCAGGGACAAACTGGAAACACCATATATTTT.